This T cell receptor beta chain was sequenced in a study of blood T cell repertoires in COVID-19. Study context: Researchers got acute and convalescent COVID-19 samples from the United States, Italy and Spain. PBMCs, B-cell-depleted T cells, or T cells provided the cDNA or gDNA that made up the material.

The CDR3 sequence is 18 residues long. From germline, CDR1 is LGHNA and CDR2 YSLEER. J was trimmed by 6 bases and V by 2 bases; bases with no gene match: 13. Original processing notes: Cell counts per sample came from amplifying reference gene primers. Libraries were prepared by immunoSEQ multiplex PCR; TCRdb keeps only in-frame clonotypes and omits some of them. V and J calls plus clone size are reproduced from that table; the DNA served to infer D and trimming. Of nearly 95,000 clones listed, 74% are singletons. Material for sequencing was peripheral blood. The J gene is TRBJ2-2, the V gene TRBV4-3; 9 bases agree with TRBD2. The sequence came from a man between 65 and 85 years old with COVID-19, enrolled during active disease. CDR3 amino acids: CASSQFPAREGLSGELFF. CDR3 in DNA: TGCGCCAGCAGCCAATTTCCTGCGCGGGAGGGCCTCTCCGGGGAGCTGTTTTTT.